This T cell receptor beta chain was sequenced in a study of blood T cell repertoires in COVID-19. Study overall: T cells, B-cell-depleted T cells, or PBMCs provided the cDNA or gDNA that served as material.

In the source study's methods: It was from reference gene primer amplification that nucleated cell counts were estimated. TCRdb keeps only in-frame clones here, not all; method: immunoSEQ multiplex PCR. The V and J calls and clone size come from that table; D and trimming were worked out from the DNA. Seen here are 350,000 to 550,000 clones, approximately 90% observed once, and the top ten hold 4% to 4.5%. CDR1 SGHAT and CDR2 FQNNGV come from the germline V gene. Trimming stripped 2 bases from V and 5 bases from J, with 7 bases between. The CDR3 is 13 residues long. This clone has only one observation.

Material for sequencing was peripheral blood. The clonotype originates from a woman aged 25 to 39 with acute or convalescent COVID-19. The genes are TRBV11-2 and TRBJ2-1; TRBD1 is a possible D gene (6 bases). CDR3 DNA sequence: TGTGCCAGCAGCTTACAGGGGAACAATGAGCAGTTCTTC. Its protein product is CASSLQGNNEQFF.